This TCR beta chain is from a study of T cells in Graves' hyperthyroidism and ophthalmopathy. The junction had 10 bases not matched to a gene; V was cut back by 7 bases and J by 3 bases. There are 16 residues in the CDR3. CDR1 is SNHLY, CDR2 FYNNEI, per germline. Researchers amplified the TCR beta CDR3 regions from RNA transcripts. The HTBI primer set drove a first-round RT-PCR of the TCR CDR3. TCRdb itself ran the multiplex PCR reads through MiXCR, one entry per CDR3 protein. The sample records around 580,000 distinct CDR3 sequences, over 15% being singletons. The table lists this clonotype with many counts. Hyperthyroidism was newly diagnosed in patients aged 18 to 65 (duration under 2 months). In making diagnoses, clinical symptoms, serum thyroxine and TRAb, thyroid ultrasound and orbital computed tomography were all used.

V and J are TRBV2 and TRBJ2-1; 9 bases map to TRBD2. The receptor was derived from a woman aged 18-35 years with Graves' hyperthyroidism. Sequencing input: blood. The CDR3 DNA sequence: TGTGCCAGCAATTGGGGGGCGGGAGGGCGCTACAATGAGCAGTTCTTC. Protein product: CASNWGAGGRYNEQFF.